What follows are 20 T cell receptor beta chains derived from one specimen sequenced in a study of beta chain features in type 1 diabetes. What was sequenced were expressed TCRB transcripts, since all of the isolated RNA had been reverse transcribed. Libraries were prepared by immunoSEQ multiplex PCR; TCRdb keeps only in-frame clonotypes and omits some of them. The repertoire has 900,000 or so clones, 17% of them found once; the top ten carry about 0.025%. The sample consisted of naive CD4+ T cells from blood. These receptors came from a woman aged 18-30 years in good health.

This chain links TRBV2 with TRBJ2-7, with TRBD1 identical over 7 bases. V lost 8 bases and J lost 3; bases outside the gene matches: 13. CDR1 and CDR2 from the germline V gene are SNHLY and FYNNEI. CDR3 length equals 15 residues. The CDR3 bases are TGTGCCAGCGAACTGGGACAGACGACTTTCTACGAGCAGTACTTC. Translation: CASELGQTTFYEQYF.

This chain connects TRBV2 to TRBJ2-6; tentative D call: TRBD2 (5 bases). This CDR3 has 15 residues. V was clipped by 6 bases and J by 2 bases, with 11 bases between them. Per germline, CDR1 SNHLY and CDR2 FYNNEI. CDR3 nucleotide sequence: TGTGCCAGCAGAATAGAGGGCGCTGGGGCCAACGTCCTGACTTTC. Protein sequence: CASRIEGAGANVLTF.

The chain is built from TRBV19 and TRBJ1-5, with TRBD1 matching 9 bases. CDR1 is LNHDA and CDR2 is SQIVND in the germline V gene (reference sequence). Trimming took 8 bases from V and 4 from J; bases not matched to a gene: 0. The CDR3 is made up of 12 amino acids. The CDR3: CASGTGNQPQHF. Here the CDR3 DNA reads TGTGCCAGTGGGACAGGGAATCAGCCCCAGCATTTT.

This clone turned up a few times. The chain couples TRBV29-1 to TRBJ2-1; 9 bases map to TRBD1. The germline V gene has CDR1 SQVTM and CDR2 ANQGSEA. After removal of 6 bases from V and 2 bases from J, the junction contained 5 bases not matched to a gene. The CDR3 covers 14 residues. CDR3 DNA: TGCAGCGTCCGGGACAGGGTCGCCTACAATGAGCAGTTCTTC. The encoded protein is CSVRDRVAYNEQFF.

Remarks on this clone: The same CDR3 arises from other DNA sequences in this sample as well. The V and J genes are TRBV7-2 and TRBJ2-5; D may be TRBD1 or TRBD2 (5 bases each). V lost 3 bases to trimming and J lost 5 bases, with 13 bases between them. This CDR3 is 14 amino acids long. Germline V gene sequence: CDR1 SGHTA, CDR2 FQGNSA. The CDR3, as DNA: TGTGCCAGCAGCTTGGGGACCGGTCTGGAGACCCAGTACTTC. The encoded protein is CASSLGTGLETQYF.

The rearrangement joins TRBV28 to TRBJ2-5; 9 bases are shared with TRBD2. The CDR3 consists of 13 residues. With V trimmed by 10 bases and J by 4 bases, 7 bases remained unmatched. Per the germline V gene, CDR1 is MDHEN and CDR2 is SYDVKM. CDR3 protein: CATNLAGLETQYF. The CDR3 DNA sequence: TGTGCCACCAACCTAGCGGGACTAGAGACCCAGTACTTC. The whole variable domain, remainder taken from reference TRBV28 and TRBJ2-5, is DVKVTQSSRYLVKRTGEKVFLECVQDMDHENMFWYRQDPGLGLRLIYFSYDVKMKEKGDIPEGYSVSREKKERFSLILESASTNQTSMYLCATNLAGLETQYFGPGTRLLVL.

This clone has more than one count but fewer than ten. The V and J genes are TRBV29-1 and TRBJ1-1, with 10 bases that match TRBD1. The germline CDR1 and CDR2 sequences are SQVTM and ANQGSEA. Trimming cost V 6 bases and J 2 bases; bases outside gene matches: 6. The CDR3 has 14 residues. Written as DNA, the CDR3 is TGCAGCGTGACGGGGACAGGGGTTAACACTGAAGCTTTCTTT. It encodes CSVTGTGVNTEAFF.

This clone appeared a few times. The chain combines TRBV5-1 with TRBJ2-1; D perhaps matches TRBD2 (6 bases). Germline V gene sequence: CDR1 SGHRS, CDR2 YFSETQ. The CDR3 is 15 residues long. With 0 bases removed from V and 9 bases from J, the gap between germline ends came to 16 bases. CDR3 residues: CASSLAPGRGSEQFF. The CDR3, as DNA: TGCGCCAGCAGCTTGGCCCCAGGCCGGGGGAGTGAGCAGTTCTTC.

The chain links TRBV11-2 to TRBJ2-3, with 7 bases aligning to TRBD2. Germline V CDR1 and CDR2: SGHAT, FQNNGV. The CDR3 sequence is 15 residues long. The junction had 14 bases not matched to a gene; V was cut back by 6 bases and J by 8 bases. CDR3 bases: TGTGCCAGCAGTTCTAGACTAGCTAGTATCGTTACGCAGTATTTT. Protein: CASSSRLASIVTQYF.

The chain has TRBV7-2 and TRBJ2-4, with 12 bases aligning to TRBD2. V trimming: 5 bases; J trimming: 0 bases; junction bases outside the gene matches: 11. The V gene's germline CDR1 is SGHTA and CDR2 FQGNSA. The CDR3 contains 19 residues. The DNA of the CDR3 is TGTGCCAGCAGCCTCAGACTAGCGGGAGTCGGTCTAGCCAAAAACATTCAGTACTTC. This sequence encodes CASSLRLAGVGLAKNIQYF. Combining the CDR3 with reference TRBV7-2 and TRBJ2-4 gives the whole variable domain GAGVSQSPSNKVTEKGKDVELRCDPISGHTALYWYRQSLGQGLEFLIYFQGNSAPDKSGLPSDRFSAERTGGSVSTLTIQRTQQEDSAVYLCASSLRLAGVGLAKNIQYFGAGTRLSVL.

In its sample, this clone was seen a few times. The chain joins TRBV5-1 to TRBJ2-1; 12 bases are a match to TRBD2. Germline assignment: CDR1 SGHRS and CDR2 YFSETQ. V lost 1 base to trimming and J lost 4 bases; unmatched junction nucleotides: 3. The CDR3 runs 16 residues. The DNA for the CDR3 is TGCGCCAGCAGCTTGACACTAGCGGGGGGATACAATGAGCAGTTCTTC. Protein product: CASSLTLAGGYNEQFF.

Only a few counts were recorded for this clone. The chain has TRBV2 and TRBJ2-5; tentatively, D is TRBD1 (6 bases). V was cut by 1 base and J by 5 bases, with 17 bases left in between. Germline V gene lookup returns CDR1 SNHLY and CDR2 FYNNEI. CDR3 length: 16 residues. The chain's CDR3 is CASSEDWGLEGETQYF. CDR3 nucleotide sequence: TGTGCCAGCAGTGAAGATTGGGGGCTTGAAGGGGAGACCCAGTACTTC.

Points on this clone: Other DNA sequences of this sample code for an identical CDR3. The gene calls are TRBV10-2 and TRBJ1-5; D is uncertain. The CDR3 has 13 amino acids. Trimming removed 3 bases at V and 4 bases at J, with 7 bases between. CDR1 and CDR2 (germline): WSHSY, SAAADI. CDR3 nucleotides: TGCGCCAGCAGTGAAACAGTTAATCAGCCCCAGCATTTT. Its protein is CASSETVNQPQHF.

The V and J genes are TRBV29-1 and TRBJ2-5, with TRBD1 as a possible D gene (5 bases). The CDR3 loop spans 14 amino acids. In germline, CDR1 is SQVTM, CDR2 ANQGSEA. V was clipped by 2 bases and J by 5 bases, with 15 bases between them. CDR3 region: CSVEPGQAGETQYF. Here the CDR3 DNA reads TGCAGCGTTGAACCAGGTCAGGCAGGGGAGACCCAGTACTTC. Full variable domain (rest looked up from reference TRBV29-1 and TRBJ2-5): SAVISQKPSRDICQRGTSLTIQCQVDSQVTMMFWYRQQPGQSLTLIATANQGSEATYESGFVIDKFPISRPNLTFSTLTVSNMSPEDSSIYLCSVEPGQAGETQYFGPGTRLLVL.

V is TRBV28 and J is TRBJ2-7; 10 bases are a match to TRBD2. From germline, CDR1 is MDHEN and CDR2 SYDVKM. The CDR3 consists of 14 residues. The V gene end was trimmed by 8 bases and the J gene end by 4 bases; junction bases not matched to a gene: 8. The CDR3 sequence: CASFGLADRYEQYF. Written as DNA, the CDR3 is TGTGCCAGCTTTGGACTAGCGGATAGGTACGAGCAGTACTTC.

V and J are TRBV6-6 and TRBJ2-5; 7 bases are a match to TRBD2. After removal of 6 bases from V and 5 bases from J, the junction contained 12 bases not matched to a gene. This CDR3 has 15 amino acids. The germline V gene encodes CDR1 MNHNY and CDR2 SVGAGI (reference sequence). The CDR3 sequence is CASSRGDLRSETQYF. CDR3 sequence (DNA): TGTGCCAGCAGCCGGGGGGACCTCCGGTCGGAGACCCAGTACTTC.

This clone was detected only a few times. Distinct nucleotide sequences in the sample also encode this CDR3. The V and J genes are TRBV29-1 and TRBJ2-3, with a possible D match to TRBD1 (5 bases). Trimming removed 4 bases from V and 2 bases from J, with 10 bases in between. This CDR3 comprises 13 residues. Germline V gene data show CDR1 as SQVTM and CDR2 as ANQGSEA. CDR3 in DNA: TGCAGCGTTGGGGGCAGAGTCACAGATACGCAGTATTTT. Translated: CSVGGRVTDTQYF.

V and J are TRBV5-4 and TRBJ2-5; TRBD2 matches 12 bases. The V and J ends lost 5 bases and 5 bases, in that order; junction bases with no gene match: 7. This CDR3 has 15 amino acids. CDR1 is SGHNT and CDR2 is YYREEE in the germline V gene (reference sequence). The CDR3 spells CASSTQTSGSETQYF. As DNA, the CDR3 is TGTGCCAGCAGTACGCAGACTAGCGGGAGTGAGACCCAGTACTTC.

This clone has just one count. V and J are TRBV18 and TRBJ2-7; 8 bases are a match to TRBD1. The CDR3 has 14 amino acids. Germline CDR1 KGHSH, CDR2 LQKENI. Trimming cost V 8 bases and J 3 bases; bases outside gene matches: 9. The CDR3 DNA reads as TGTGCCAGCGCATCCGGGACAGGACTCTACGAGCAGTACTTC. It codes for CASASGTGLYEQYF.

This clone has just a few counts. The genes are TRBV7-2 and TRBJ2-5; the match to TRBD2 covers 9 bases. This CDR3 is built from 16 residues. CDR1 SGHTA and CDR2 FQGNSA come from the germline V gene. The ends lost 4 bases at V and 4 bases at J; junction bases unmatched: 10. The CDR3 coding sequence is TGTGCCAGCAGCTCCCCTCCTCGCGGGAGGGCAGAGACCCAGTACTTC. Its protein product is CASSSPPRGRAETQYF.